This T cell receptor beta chain was recorded in a study of T cell repertoires in cytomegalovirus infection. The CDR3 length is 14 residues. Germline CDR1 reads MDHEN; CDR2 reads SYDVKM. V was clipped by 1 base and J by 8 bases; unmatched bases: 3. Many counts were recorded for this clonotype. Each CDR3 protein is one row after TCRdb ran MiXCR on the reads. Of roughly 300,000 distinct CDR3 sequences listed, 9% to 9.5% were seen once; the top ten hold 3.5% to 4.5%. The rearrangement links TRBV28 to TRBJ2-3; 10 bases align to TRBD2. The sequence came from a human donor in good health (CMV status not recorded). Some clones in this sample may be carry-over from other donors' samples. The sequencing input was PBMCs. The CDR3, as DNA: TGTGCCAGCAGTTTATCTAGCGGGAGTGGTACGCAGTATTTT. Translating gives CASSLSSGSGTQYF.